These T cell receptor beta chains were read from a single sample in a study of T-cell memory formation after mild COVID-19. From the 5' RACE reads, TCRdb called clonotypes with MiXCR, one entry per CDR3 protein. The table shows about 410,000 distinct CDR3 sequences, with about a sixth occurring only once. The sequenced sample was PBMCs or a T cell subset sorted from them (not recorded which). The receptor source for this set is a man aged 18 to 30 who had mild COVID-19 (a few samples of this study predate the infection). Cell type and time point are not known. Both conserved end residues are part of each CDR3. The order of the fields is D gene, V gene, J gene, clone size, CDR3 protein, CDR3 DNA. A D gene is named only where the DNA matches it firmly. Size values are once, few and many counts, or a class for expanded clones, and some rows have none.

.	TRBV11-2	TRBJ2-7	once	CASSSPGTPYEQYF	TGTGCCAGCAGTTCCCCAGGGACCCCCTACGAGCAGTACTTC
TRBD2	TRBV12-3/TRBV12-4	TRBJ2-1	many	CASSFGRKNEQFF	TGTGCCAGCAGTTTCGGGAGGAAGAATGAGCAGTTCTTC
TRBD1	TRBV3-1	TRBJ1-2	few	CASSPRPLQGDYGYTF	TGTGCCAGCAGCCCCAGACCGCTACAGGGGGACTATGGCTACACCTTC
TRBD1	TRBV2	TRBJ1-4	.	CASTATGVDEKLFF	TGTGCCAGCACAGCGACAGGGGTGGATGAAAAACTGTTTTTT
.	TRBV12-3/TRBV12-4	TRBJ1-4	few	CASSYENTLGRKLFF	TGTGCCAGCAGTTACGAAAACACCCTCGGCAGAAAACTGTTTTTT
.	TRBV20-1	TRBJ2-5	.	CSAPGAGDQETQYF	TGCAGTGCTCCGGGGGCAGGGGACCAAGAGACCCAGTACTTC
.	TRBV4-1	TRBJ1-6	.	CASSQVWTADSPLHF	TGCGCCAGCAGCCAAGTCTGGACAGCCGATTCACCCCTCCACTTT
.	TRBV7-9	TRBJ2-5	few	CASSLVGAPAETQYF	TGTGCCAGCAGCTTAGTAGGGGCTCCGGCAGAGACCCAGTACTTC
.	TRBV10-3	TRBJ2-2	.	CAISDGIYTGELFF	TGTGCCATCAGTGATGGCATTTACACCGGGGAGCTGTTTTTT
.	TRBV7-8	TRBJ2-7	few	CASSSRRSPYEQYF	TGTGCCAGCAGCTCGAGGCGCTCCCCCTACGAGCAGTACTTC
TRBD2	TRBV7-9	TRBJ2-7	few	CASSSLAGGLAYEQYF	TGTGCCAGCAGCTCCTTAGCGGGGGGCCTCGCTTACGAGCAGTACTTC
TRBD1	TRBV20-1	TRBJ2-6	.	CSATGTGSGVNVLTF	TGCAGTGCTACCGGGACAGGATCTGGGGTCAACGTCCTGACTTTC
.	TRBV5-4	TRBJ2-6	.	CASSPPGLGANVLTF	TGTGCCAGCAGCCCGCCGGGGCTTGGGGCCAACGTCCTGACTTTC
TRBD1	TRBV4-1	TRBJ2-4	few	CASSPMPTGGAHIQYF	TGCGCCAGCAGCCCCATGCCGACAGGGGGCGCACACATTCAGTACTTC
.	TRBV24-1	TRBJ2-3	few	CATVPGRSTDTQYF	TGTGCCACCGTGCCAGGGCGGAGCACAGATACGCAGTATTTT
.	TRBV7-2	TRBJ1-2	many	CASCPSPAGGYGYTF	TGTGCCAGCTGCCCCTCGCCGGCAGGCGGATATGGCTACACCTTC
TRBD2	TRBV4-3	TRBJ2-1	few	CASSRHLAGVYNEQFF	TGCGCCAGCAGCCGACACCTAGCGGGGGTTTATAATGAGCAGTTCTTC
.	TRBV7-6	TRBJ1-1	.	CASSSGGRAFF	TGTGCCAGCAGCTCTGGCGGGCGAGCTTTCTTT
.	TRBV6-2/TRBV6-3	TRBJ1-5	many	CATAGLTAEQPQHF	TGTGCCACCGCGGGACTAACGGCGGAACAGCCCCAGCATTTT
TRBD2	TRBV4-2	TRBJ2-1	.	CASSLTSGGVRDEQFF	TGTGCCAGCAGCCTGACTAGCGGGGGGGTTCGAGATGAGCAGTTCTTC